The text below deals with one T cell receptor beta chain. Germline V CDR1 and CDR2: DFQATT, SNEGSKA (reference sequence). This CDR3 comprises 12 residues. V was trimmed by 3 bases and J by 5 bases, leaving 10 bases between them. Source study methods: Researchers report that nucleated cell counts were estimated from reference gene primer amplification. Libraries were prepared by immunoSEQ multiplex PCR; TCRdb keeps only in-frame clonotypes and omits some of them. For V, J and clone size, that table is used; D and trimming come from the DNA. The table lists 140,000 to 150,000 clones, roughly nine tenths of them singletons. This record belongs to a study of blood T cell repertoires in COVID-19. Study summary: Sites across the United States, Italy and Spain contributed samples from acute and convalescent COVID-19. PBMCs, B-cell-depleted T cells, or T cells provided the cDNA or gDNA that made up the material.

The sequence derives from a woman aged 55-69 years with active COVID-19. The sequenced sample was peripheral blood. V and J are TRBV20-1 and TRBJ2-5; no clear D gene. CDR3 protein: CSASQSEETQYF. The CDR3 bases are TGCAGTGCTAGTCAGAGCGAGGAGACCCAGTACTTC.